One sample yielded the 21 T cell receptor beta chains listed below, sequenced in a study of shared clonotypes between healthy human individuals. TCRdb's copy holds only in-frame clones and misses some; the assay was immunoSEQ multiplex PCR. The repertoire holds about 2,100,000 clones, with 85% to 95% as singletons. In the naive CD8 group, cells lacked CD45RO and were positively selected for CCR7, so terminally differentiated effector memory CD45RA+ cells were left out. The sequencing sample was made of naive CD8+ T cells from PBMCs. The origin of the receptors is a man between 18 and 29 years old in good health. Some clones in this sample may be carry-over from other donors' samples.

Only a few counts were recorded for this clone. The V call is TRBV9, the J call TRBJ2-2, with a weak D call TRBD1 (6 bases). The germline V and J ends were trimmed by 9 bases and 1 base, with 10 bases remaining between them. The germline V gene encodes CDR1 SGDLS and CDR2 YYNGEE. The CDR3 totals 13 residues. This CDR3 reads CATMDRNTGELFF. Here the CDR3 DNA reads TGTGCCACGATGGACAGGAACACCGGGGAGCTGTTTTTT.

CDR3 amino acids: CASSDLGMEMHDTEAFF. In nucleotides, the CDR3 is TGTGCCAGCAGTGATTTGGGTATGGAGATGCACGACACTGAAGCTTTCTTT. The chain links TRBV6-1 to TRBJ1-1; D gene uncertain. This CDR3 has 17 amino acids. The germline gives CDR1 MNHNS, CDR2 SASEGT. Trimming took 3 bases from V and 3 from J, leaving 20 bases between them.

In nucleotides, the CDR3 is TGTGCCAGCAGTGACCCTACTAGCGGGAGAGCGAATGAGCAGTTCTTC. Translating it yields CASSDPTSGRANEQFF. The chain employs TRBV6-4 and TRBJ2-1; 11 positions match TRBD2. The J segment lost 7 bases and the V segment lost 2 bases, leaving 7 bases of the junction unmatched. This CDR3 is 16 amino acids long. Germline CDR1 reads MRHNA; CDR2 reads SNTAGT.

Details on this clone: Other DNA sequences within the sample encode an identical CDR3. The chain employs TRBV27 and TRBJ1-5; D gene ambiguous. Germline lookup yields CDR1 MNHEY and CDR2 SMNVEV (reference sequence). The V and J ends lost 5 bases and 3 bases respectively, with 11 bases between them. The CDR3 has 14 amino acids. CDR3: CASSLRAPNQPQHF. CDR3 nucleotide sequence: TGTGCCAGCAGTCTCCGGGCCCCCAATCAGCCCCAGCATTTT.

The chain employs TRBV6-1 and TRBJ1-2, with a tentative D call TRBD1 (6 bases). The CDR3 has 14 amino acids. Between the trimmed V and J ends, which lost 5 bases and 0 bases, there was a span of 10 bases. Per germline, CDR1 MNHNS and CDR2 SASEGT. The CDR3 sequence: CASSSTGTNYGYTF. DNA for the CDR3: TGTGCCAGCAGTAGTACAGGGACTAACTATGGCTACACCTTC.

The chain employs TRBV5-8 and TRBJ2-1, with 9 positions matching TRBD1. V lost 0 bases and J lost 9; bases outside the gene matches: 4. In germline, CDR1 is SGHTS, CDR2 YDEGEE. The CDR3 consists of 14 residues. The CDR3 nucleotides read TGTGCCAGCAGCTTGGGACAGGGGGGTAGTGAGCAGTTCTTC. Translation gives CASSLGQGGSEQFF.

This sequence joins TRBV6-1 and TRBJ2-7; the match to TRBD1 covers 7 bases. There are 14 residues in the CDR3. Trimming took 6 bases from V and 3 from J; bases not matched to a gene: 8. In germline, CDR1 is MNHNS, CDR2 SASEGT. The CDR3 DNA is TGTGCCAGCAGCCCAGCCGGGACAGTCTACGAGCAGTACTTC. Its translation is CASSPAGTVYEQYF.

The CDR3 region is CASSQGRGRGETQYF. The CDR3 DNA reads as TGCGCCAGCAGCCAAGGCAGGGGGCGCGGAGAGACCCAGTACTTC. The chain uses TRBV4-3 and TRBJ2-5; TRBD1 aligns across 8 bases. Germline-derived CDR1 and CDR2 are LGHNA and YSLEER. The CDR3 spans 15 residues. V lost 1 base, J lost 4 bases, and 5 bases stayed unmatched.

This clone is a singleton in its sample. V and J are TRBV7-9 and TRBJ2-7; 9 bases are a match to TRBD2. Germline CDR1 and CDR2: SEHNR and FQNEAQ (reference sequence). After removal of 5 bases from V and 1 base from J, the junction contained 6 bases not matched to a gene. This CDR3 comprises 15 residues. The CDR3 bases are TGTGCCAGCAGCCCCTTAGCGGGGGTATCCTACGAGCAGTACTTC. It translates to CASSPLAGVSYEQYF.

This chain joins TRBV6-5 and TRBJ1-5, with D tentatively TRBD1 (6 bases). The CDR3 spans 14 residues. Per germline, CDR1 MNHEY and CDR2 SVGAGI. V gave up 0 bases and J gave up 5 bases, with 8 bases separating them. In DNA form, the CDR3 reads TGTGCCAGCAGTTACTCGAGGACAGATCAGCCCCAGCATTTT. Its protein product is CASSYSRTDQPQHF.

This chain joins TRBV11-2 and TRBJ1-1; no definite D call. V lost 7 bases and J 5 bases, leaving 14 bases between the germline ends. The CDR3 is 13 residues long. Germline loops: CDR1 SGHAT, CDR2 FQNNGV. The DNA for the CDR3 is TGTGCCAGCACCCTACGAGGGTTGACTGAAGCTTTCTTT. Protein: CASTLRGLTEAFF.

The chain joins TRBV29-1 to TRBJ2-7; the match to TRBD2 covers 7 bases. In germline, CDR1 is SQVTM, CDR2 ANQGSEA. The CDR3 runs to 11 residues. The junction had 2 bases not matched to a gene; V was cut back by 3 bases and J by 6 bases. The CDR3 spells CSVDGGSEQYF. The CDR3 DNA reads TGCAGCGTTGACGGGGGGAGCGAGCAGTACTTC.

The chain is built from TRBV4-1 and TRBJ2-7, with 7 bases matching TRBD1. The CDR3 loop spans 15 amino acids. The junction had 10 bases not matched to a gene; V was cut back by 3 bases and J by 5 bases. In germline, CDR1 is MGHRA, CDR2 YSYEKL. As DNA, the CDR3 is TGCGCCAGCAGCCATGGACAAGGACAGGCCAACGAGCAGTACTTC. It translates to CASSHGQGQANEQYF.

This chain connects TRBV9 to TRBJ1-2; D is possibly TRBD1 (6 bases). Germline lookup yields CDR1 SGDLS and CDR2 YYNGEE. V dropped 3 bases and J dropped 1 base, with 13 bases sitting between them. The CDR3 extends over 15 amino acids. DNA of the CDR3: TGTGCCAGCAGCGCGGTGGGAGGGGGTAACTATGGCTACACCTTC. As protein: CASSAVGGGNYGYTF.

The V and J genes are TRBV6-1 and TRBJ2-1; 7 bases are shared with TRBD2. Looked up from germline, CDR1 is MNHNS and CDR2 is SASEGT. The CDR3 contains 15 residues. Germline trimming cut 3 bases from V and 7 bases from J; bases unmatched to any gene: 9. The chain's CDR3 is CASSDARGSWNEQFF. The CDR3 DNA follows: TGTGCCAGCAGTGATGCTCGCGGGAGTTGGAATGAGCAGTTCTTC.

Here the CDR3 reads CASSQPGKGVHYEQYF. The DNA for the CDR3 is TGCGCCAGCAGCCAGCCAGGGAAGGGGGTCCACTACGAGCAGTACTTC. The J gene is TRBJ2-7, the V gene TRBV4-1; D possibly corresponds to TRBD1 (6 bases). The CDR3 runs to 16 residues. V lost 3 bases to trimming and J lost 3 bases, with 18 bases between them. Germline assignment: CDR1 MGHRA and CDR2 YSYEKL.

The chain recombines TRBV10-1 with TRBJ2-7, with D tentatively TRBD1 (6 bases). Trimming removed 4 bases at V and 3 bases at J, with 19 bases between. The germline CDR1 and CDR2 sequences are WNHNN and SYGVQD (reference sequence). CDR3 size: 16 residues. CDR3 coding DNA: TGCGCCAGCAGTGGACAGGTGGGATTCCCCTTCTACGAGCAGTACTTC. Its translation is CASSGQVGFPFYEQYF.

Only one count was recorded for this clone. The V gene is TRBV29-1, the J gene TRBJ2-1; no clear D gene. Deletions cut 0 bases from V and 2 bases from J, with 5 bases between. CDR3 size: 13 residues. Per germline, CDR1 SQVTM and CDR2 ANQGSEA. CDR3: CSVEDRTYNEQFF. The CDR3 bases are TGCAGCGTTGAAGACAGAACCTACAATGAGCAGTTCTTC.

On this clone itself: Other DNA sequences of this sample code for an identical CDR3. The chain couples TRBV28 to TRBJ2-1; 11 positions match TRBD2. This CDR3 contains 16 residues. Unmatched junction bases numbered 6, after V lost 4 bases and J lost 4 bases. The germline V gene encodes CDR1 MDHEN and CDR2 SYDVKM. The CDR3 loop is CASSSRLAGGYNEQFF. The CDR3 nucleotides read TGTGCCAGCAGTTCACGGCTAGCGGGAGGTTACAATGAGCAGTTCTTC.

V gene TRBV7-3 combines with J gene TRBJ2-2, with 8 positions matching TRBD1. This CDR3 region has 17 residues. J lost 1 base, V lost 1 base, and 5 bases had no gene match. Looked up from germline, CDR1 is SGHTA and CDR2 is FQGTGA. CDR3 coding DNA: TGTGCCAGCAGCTTAAGGGCAGGGGGCTTGAACACCGGGGAGCTGTTTTTT. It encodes CASSLRAGGLNTGELFF.

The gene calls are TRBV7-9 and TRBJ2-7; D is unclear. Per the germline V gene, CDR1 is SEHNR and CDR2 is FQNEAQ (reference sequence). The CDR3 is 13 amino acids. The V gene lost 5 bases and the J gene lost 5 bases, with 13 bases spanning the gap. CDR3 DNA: TGTGCCAGCAGCCCACCCCCGTCCCACGAGCAGTACTTC. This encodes CASSPPPSHEQYF. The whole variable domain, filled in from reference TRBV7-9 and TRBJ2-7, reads DTGVSQNPRHKITKRGQNVTFRCDPISEHNRLYWYRQTLGQGPEFLTYFQNEAQLEKSRLLSDRFSAERPKGSFSTLEIQRTEQGDSAMYLCASSPPPSHEQYFGPGTRLTVT.